A selection of T cell receptor beta chains follows, all from one sample in a study of neurological immune-mediated disorders. TCRdb re-called the 5' RACE reads through MiXCR, storing one row per CDR3 protein. The table lists roughly 36,000 distinct CDR3 sequences, roughly 15% of them singletons, with roughly 27% in the top ten. Sequenced material: PBMCs. These receptors originate from a woman aged 45 to 65 with HTLV-1-associated myelopathy (HAM/TSP). Each CDR3 is given with its conserved first and last residue. A D gene is named only where the DNA matches it firmly. Expanded clones get a size class; other rows say once, few or many, or leave the size out.

>14|TRBV27|TRBJ1-6|NA|many
CASSLRPGDSPLHF
TGTGCCAGCAGTTTAAGGCCAGGGGATTCACCCCTCCACTTT
>13|TRBV5-6|TRBJ1-2|TRBD1|many
CASSRGQNYGYTF
TGTGCCAGCAGCAGGGGACAGAACTATGGCTACACCTTC
>12|TRBV2|TRBJ2-1|NA|many
CASSGEYNEQFF
TGTGCCAGCAGCGGAGAGTACAATGAGCAGTTCTTC
>15|TRBV12-3/TRBV12-4|TRBJ2-2|NA|many
CASSPDLLGTGELFF
TGTGCCAGCAGTCCTGACCTCTTAGGGACCGGGGAGCTGTTTTTT
>15|TRBV5-1|TRBJ2-5|NA|many
CASSTGGRGQETQYF
TGCGCCAGTTCTACCGGGGGGCGGGGTCAAGAGACCCAGTACTTC
>15|TRBV20-1|TRBJ2-1|NA|many
CSATKLMGKGGEQFF
TGCAGTGCCACGAAATTAATGGGGAAGGGTGGTGAGCAGTTCTTC
>12|TRBV5-1|TRBJ2-1|NA|many
CASSLAPREQFF
TGCGCCAGCAGCTTGGCCCCCAGAGAGCAGTTCTTC
>15|TRBV11-2|TRBJ2-5|TRBD1|many
CASSSNRGRGETQYF
TGTGCCAGCAGCTCAAACAGGGGGCGAGGAGAGACCCAGTACTTC
>12|TRBV7-9|TRBJ2-1|NA|many
CASSFTQNEQFF
TGTGCCAGCAGCTTTACGCAGAATGAGCAGTTCTTC
>16|TRBV5-5|TRBJ1-1|NA|many
CASSLAIVGPDREAFF
TGTGCCAGCAGCTTGGCCATAGTTGGCCCTGACAGAGAGGCTTTCTTT
>15|TRBV27|TRBJ1-2|NA|many
CASSLLGGAGYGYTF
TGTGCCAGCAGTTTATTAGGGGGGGCGGGGTATGGCTACACCTTC
>15|TRBV20-1|TRBJ1-1|TRBD1|many
CSAPSPTGGGTEAFF
TGCAGTGCTCCGTCCCCCACAGGGGGAGGCACTGAAGCTTTCTTT
>11|TRBV3-1|TRBJ1-6|NA|many
CASSQNSPLHF
TGTGCCAGCAGCCAAAATTCACCCCTCCACTTT
>14|TRBV20-1|TRBJ1-5|NA|many
CSARDGESNQPQHF
TGCAGTGCTAGAGATGGGGAGAGCAATCAGCCCCAGCATTTT
>16|TRBV20-1|TRBJ2-7|NA|many
CSARERLDRATYEQYF
TGCAGTGCTAGAGAACGGTTGGACAGAGCTACCTACGAGCAGTACTTC
>16|TRBV6-5|TRBJ2-7|TRBD2|many
CASSQSSGGSSYEQYF
TGTGCCAGCAGTCAATCTAGCGGGGGGAGCTCCTACGAGCAGTACTTC
>15|TRBV20-1|TRBJ2-2|NA|many
CSARGWTVNTGELFF
TGCAGTGCTAGGGGCTGGACAGTTAACACCGGGGAGCTGTTTTTT
>13|TRBV20-1|TRBJ2-7|NA|many
CSAFRDGAYEQYF
TGCAGTGCTTTCCGGGACGGGGCCTACGAGCAGTACTTC
>14|TRBV20-1|TRBJ1-5|TRBD1|many
CSATTGISNQPQHF
TGCAGTGCAACGACAGGGATTAGCAATCAGCCCCAGCATTTT
>14|TRBV20-1|TRBJ2-1|NA|many
CRPVEALSYNEQFF
TGCAGGCCAGTTGAGGCCCTCTCCTACAATGAGCAGTTCTTC
>17|TRBV20-1|TRBJ1-5|NA|NA
CSASRGQFGSDNQPQHF
TGCAGTGCTAGTCGGGGGCAGTTCGGATCCGACAATCAGCCCCAGCATTTT
>17|TRBV5-1|TRBJ2-5|TRBD2|many
CASSLSLAGGPQETQYF
TGCGCCAGCAGCTTGTCCCTAGCGGGGGGTCCCCAAGAGACCCAGTACTTC